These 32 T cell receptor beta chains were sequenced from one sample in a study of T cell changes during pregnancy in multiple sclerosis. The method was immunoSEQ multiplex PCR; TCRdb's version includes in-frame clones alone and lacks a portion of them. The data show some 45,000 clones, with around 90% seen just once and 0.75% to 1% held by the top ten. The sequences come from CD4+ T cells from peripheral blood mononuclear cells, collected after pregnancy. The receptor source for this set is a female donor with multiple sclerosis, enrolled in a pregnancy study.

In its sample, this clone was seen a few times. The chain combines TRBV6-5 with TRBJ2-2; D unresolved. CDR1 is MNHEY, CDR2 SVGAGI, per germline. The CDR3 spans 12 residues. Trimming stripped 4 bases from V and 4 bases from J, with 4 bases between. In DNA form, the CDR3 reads TGTGCCAGCAGTTCTTTCACCGGGGAGCTGTTTTTT. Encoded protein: CASSSFTGELFF.

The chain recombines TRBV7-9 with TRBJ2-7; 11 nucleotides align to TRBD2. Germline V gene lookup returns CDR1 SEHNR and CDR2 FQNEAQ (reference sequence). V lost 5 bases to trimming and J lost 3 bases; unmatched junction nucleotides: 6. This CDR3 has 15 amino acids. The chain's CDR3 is CASSPDLAGGYEQYF. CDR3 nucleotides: TGTGCCAGCAGCCCCGACCTAGCGGGGGGCTACGAGCAGTACTTC.

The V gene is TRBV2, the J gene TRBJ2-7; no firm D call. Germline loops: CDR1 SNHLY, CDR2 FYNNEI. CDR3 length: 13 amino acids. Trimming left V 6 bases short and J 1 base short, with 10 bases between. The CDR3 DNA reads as TGTGCCAGCAGCTACAGAGAATCCTACGAGCAGTACTTC. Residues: CASSYRESYEQYF.

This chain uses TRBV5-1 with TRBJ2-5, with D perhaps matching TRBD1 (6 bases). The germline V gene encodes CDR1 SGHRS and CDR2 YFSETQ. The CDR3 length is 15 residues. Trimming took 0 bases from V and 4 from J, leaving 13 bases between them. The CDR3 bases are TGCGCCAGCAGCTTGGGGGATACAGGGCCAGAGACCCAGTACTTC. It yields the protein CASSLGDTGPETQYF.

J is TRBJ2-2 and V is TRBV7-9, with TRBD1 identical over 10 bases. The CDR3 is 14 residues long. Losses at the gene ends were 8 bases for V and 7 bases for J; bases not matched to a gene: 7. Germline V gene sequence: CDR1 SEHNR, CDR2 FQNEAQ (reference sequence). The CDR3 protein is CASRSTGGHGELFF. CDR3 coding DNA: TGTGCCAGCCGCTCGACAGGGGGCCACGGGGAGCTGTTTTTT.

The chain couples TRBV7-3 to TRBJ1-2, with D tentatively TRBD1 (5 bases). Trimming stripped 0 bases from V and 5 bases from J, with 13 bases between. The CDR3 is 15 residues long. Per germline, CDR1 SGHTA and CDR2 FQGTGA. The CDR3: CASSLTARQPYGYTF. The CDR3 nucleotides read TGTGCCAGCAGCTTAACAGCCAGACAGCCTTATGGCTACACCTTC.

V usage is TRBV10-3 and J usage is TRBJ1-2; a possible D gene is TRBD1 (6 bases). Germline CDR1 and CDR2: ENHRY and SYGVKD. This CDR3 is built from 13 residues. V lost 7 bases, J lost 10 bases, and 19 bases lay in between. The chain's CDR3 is CAINGQGLEDYTF. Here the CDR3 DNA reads TGTGCCATCAATGGGCAGGGGCTAGAGGACTACACCTTC.

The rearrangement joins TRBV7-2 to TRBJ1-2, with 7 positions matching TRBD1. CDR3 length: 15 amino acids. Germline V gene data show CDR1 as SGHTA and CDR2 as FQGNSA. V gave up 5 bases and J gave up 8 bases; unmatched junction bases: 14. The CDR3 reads CASSPNRDSGSGYTF. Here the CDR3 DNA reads TGTGCCAGCAGCCCTAACCGGGACAGTGGAAGCGGCTACACCTTC.

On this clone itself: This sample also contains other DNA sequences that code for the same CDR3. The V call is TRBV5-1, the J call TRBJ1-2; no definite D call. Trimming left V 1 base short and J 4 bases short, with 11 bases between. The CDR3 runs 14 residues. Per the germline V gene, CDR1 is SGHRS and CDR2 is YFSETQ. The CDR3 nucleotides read TGCGCCAGCAGCTTGAATCTTGGGAGCTATGGCTACACCTTC. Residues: CASSLNLGSYGYTF.

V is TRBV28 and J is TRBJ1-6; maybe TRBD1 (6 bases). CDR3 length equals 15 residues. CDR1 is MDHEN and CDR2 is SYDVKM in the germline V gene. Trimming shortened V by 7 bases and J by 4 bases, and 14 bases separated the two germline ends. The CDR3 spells CASIPQGRYNSPLHF. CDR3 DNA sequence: TGTGCCAGCATCCCACAGGGAAGATATAATTCACCCCTCCACTTT.

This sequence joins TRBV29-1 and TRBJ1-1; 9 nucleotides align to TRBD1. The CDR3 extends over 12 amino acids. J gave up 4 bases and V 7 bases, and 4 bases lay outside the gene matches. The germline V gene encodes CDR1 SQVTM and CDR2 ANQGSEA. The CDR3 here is CSGDRGGTEAFF. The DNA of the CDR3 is TGCAGCGGCGACAGGGGGGGCACTGAAGCTTTCTTT.

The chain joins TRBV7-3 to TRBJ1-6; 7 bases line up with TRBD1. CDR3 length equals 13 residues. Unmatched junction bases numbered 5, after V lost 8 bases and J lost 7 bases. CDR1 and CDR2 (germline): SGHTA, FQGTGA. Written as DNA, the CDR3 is TGTGCCAGCTCGACAGGGATGAATTCACCCCTCCACTTT. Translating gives CASSTGMNSPLHF.

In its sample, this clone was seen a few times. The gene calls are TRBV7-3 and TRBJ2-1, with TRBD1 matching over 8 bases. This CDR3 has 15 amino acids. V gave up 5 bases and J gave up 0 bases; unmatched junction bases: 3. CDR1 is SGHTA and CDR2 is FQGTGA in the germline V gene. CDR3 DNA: TGTGCCAGCAGCCAGGGGGCAGCCTCCTACAATGAGCAGTTCTTC. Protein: CASSQGAASYNEQFF. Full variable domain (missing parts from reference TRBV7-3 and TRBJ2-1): GAGVSQTPSNKVTEKGKYVELRCDPISGHTALYWYRQSLGQGPEFLIYFQGTGAADDSGLPNDRFFAVRPEGSVSTLKIQRTERGDSAVYLCASSQGAASYNEQFFGPGTRLTVL.

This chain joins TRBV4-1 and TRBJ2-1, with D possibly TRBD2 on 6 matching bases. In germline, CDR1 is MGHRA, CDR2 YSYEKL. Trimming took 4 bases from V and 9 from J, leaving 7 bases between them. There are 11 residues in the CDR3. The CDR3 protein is CASSPGLEQFF. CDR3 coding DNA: TGCGCCAGCAGCCCGGGACTTGAGCAGTTCTTC.

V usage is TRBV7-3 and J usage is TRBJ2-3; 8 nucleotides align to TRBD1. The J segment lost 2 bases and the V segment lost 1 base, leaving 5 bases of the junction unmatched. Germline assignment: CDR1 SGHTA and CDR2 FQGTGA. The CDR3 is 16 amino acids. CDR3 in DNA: TGTGCCAGCAGCTTAATGGGGGACAGGTACACAGATACGCAGTATTTT. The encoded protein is CASSLMGDRYTDTQYF. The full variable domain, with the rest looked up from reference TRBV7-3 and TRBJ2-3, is GAGVSQTPSNKVTEKGKYVELRCDPISGHTALYWYRQSLGQGPEFLIYFQGTGAADDSGLPNDRFFAVRPEGSVSTLKIQRTERGDSAVYLCASSLMGDRYTDTQYFGPGTRLTVL.

The CDR3 bases are TGCGCCAGCAGCTTGGGGGGCTACGGAAACACCATATATTTT. Translation: CASSLGGYGNTIYF. The chain couples TRBV5-1 to TRBJ1-3; a possible D gene is TRBD1 (5 bases). This CDR3 region has 14 residues. Trimming shortened V by 0 bases and J by 4 bases, and 8 bases separated the two germline ends. Germline lookup yields CDR1 SGHRS and CDR2 YFSETQ.

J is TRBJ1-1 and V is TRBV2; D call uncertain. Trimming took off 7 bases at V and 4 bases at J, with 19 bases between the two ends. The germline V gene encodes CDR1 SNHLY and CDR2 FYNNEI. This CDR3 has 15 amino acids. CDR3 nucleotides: TGTGCCAGCATCCCCACGCGGGGAGGCGGCACTGAAGCTTTCTTT. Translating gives CASIPTRGGGTEAFF.

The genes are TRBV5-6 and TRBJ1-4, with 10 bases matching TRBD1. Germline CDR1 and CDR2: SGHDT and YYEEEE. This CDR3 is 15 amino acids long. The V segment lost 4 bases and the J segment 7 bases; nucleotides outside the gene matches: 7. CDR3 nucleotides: TGTGCCAGCAGCCTGACAGGGGGCGCGGGTGAAAAACTGTTTTTT. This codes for CASSLTGGAGEKLFF.

The CDR3 DNA reads TGCGCCAGCAGCCACCCGACGAGGGACAGCCGGGGCTACACCTTC. It codes for CASSHPTRDSRGYTF. The chain has TRBV4-1 and TRBJ1-2; 7 nucleotides agree with TRBD1. V lost 3 bases and J lost 8; bases outside the gene matches: 12. Germline assignment: CDR1 MGHRA and CDR2 YSYEKL. CDR3 size: 15 residues.

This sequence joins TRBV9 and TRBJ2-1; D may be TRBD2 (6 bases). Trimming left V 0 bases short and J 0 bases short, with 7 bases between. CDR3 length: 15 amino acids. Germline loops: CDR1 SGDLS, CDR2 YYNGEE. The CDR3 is CASSVAGVSYNEQFF. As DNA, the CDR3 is TGTGCCAGCAGCGTAGCGGGGGTCTCCTACAATGAGCAGTTCTTC.

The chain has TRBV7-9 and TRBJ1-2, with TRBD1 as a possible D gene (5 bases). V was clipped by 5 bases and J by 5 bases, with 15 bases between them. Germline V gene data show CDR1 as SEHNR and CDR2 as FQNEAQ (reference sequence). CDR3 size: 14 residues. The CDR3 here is CASSPGRVGYGYTF. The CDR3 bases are TGTGCCAGCAGCCCCGGCAGGGTGGGGTATGGCTACACCTTC.

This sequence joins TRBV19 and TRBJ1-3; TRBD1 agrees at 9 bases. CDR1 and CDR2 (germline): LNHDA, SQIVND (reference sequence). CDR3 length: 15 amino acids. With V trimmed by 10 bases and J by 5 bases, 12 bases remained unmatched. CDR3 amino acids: CATQRGGQGRNTIYF. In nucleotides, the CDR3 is TGTGCCACCCAACGAGGGGGACAGGGAAGAAACACCATATATTTT. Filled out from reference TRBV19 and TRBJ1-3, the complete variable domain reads DGGITQSPKYLFRKEGQNVTLSCEQNLNHDAMYWYRQDPGQGLRLIYYSQIVNDFQKGDIAEGYSVSREKKESFPLTVTSAQKNPTAFYLCATQRGGQGRNTIYFGEGSWLTVV.

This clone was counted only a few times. The DNA for the CDR3 is TGTGCCAGTACCCTAGGGCGGGGCGCTTTGTACAATGAGCAGTTCTTC. It specifies CASTLGRGALYNEQFF. The chain is built from TRBV19 and TRBJ2-1; D perhaps matches TRBD2 (6 bases). This CDR3 contains 16 residues. From germline, CDR1 is LNHDA and CDR2 SQIVND (reference sequence). Trimming removed 7 bases from V and 4 bases from J, with 20 bases in between.

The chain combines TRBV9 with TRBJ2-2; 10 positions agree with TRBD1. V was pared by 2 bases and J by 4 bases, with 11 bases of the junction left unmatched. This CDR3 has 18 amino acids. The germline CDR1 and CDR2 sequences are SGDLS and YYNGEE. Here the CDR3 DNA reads TGTGCCAGCAGCGTCTCCCCCGGGACAGGGGATTCCACCGGGGAGCTGTTTTTT. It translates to CASSVSPGTGDSTGELFF.

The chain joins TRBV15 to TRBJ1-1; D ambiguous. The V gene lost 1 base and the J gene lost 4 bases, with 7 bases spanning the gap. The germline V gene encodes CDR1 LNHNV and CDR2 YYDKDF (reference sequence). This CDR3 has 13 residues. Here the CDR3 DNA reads TGTGCCACCAGCAGAGGTAGTGCCACTGAAGCTTTCTTT. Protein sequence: CATSRGSATEAFF.

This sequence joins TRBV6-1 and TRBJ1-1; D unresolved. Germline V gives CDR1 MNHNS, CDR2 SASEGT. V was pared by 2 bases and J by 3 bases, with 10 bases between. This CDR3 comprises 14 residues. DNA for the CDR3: TGTGCCAGCAGTGAACGGGGTCAGGACACTGAAGCTTTCTTT. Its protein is CASSERGQDTEAFF.

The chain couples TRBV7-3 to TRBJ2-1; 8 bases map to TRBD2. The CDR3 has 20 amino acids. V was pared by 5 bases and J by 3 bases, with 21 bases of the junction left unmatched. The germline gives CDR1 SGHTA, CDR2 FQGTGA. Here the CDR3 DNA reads TGTGCCAGCAGCCCCTGGGGGCGGGGGGTTTCCCGCCCAGACTACAATGAGCAGTTCTTC. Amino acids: CASSPWGRGVSRPDYNEQFF.

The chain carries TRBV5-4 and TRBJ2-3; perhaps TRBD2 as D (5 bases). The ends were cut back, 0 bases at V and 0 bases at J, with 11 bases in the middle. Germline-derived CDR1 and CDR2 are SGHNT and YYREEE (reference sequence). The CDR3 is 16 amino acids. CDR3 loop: CASSLEWRTSTDTQYF. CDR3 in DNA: TGTGCCAGCAGCTTGGAGTGGCGGACTAGCACAGATACGCAGTATTTT.

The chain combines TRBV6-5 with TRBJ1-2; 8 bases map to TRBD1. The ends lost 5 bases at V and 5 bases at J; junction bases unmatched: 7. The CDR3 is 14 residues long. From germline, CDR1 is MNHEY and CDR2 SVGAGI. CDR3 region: CASSTGGIPYGYTF. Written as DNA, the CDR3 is TGTGCCAGCAGTACAGGGGGTATACCTTATGGCTACACCTTC.

CDR3 sequence: CASSPRLAGLTGELFF. CDR3 nucleotides: TGTGCCAGCAGCCCTAGACTAGCGGGGTTAACCGGGGAGCTGTTTTTT. V gene TRBV7-9 combines with J gene TRBJ2-2; TRBD2 agrees at 11 bases. The ends lost 5 bases at V and 5 bases at J; junction bases unmatched: 7. The V gene's germline CDR1 is SEHNR and CDR2 FQNEAQ (reference sequence). The CDR3 consists of 16 residues.

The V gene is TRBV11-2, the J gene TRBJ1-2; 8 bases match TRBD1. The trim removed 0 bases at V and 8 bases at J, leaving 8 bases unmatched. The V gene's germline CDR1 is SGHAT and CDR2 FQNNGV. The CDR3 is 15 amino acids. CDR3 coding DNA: TGTGCCAGCAGCTTAGAAAGGACAGGGAGTGGCGGCTACACCTTC. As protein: CASSLERTGSGGYTF.

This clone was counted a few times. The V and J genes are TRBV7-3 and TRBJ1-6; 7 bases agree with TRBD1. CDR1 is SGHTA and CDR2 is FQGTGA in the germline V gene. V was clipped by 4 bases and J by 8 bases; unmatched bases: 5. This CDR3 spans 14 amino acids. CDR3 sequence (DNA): TGTGCCAGCAGCTACAGGGGAGTGGATTCACCCCTCCACTTT. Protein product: CASSYRGVDSPLHF. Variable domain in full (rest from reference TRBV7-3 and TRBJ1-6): GAGVSQTPSNKVTEKGKYVELRCDPISGHTALYWYRQSLGQGPEFLIYFQGTGAADDSGLPNDRFFAVRPEGSVSTLKIQRTERGDSAVYLCASSYRGVDSPLHFGNGTRLTVT.